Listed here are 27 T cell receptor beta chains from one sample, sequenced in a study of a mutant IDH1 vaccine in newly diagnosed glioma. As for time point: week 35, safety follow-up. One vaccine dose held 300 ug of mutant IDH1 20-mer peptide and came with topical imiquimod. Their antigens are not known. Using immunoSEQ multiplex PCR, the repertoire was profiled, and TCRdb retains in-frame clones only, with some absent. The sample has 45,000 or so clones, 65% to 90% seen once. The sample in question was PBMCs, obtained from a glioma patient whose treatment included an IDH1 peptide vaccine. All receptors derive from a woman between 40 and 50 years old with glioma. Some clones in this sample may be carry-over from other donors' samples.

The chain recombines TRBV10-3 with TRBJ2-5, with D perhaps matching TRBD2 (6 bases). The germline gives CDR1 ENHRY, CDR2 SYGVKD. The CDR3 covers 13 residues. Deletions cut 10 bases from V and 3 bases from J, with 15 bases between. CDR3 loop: CASGEENEETQYF. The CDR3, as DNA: TGTGCCAGCGGGGAGGAGAATGAAGAGACCCAGTACTTC.

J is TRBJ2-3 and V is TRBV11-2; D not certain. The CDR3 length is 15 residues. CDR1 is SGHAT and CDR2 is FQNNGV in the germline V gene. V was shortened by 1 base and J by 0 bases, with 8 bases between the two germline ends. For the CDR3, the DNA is TGTGCCAGCAGCTTAGTGGTGGGGAGCACAGATACGCAGTATTTT. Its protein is CASSLVVGSTDTQYF.

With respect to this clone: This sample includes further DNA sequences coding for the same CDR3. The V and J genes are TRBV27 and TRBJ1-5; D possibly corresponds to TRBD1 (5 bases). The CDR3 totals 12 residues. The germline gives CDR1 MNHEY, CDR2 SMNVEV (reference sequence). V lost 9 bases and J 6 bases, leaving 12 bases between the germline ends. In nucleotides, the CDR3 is TGTGCCAGTCGGGGCGGGGGTCAGCCCCAGCATTTT. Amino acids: CASRGGGQPQHF.

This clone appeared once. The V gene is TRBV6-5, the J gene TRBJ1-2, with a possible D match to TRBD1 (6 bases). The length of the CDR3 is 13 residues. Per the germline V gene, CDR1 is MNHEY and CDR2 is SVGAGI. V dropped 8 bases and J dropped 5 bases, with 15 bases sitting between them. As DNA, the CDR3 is TGTGCCAGCCGGGCAGGGGCGAGATATGGCTACACCTTC. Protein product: CASRAGARYGYTF.

The CDR3 region has the DNA TGCGCCAGCAGCCAAGATCGGAGTAGGGCTGGCTACGAGCAGTACTTC. It yields the protein CASSQDRSRAGYEQYF. This chain joins TRBV4-3 and TRBJ2-7; D gene uncertain. Germline V gene sequence: CDR1 LGHNA, CDR2 YSLEER. This CDR3 has 16 amino acids. The V end was cut by 0 bases, the J end by 3 bases, with 15 bases between.

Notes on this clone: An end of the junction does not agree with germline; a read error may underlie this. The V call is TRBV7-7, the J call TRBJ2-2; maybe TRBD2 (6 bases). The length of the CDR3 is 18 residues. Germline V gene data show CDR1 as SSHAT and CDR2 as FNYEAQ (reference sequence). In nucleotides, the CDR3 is TGTGCTAGCAGCCCCCAAGGAGGGGAAGTTGGGGCTAGAAGGGAGCTGTTTTTT. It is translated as CASSPQGGEVGARRELFF.

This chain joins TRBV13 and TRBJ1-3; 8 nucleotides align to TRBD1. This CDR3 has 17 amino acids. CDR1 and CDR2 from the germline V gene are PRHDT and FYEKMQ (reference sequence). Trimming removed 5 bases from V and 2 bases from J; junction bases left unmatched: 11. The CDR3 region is CASSVDRGGWAGNTIYF. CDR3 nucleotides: TGTGCCAGCAGCGTCGACAGGGGAGGTTGGGCTGGAAACACCATATATTTT.

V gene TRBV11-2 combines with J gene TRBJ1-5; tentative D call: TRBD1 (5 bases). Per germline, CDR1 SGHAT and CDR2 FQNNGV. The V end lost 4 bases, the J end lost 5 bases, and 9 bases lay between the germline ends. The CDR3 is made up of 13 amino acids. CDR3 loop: CASSSQQDQPQHF. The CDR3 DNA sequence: TGTGCCAGCAGCTCCCAACAGGATCAGCCCCAGCATTTT.

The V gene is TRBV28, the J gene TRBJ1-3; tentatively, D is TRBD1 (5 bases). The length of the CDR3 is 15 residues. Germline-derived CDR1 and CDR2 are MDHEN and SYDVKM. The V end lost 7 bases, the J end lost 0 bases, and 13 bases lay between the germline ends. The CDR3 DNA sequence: TGTGCCAGCACCCTGCGACAGAACTCTGGAAACACCATATATTTT. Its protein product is CASTLRQNSGNTIYF.

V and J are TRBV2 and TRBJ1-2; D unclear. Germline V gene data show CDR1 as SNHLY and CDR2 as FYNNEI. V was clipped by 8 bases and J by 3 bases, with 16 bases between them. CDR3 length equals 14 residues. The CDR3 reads CASLEGGLDYGYTF. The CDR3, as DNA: TGTGCCAGCCTTGAGGGCGGTTTAGACTATGGCTACACCTTC.

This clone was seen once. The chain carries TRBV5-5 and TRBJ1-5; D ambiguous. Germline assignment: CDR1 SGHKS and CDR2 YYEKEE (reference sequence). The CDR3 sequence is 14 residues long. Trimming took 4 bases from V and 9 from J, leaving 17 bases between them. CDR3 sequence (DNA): TGTGCCAGCAGCCCGGGAGGGAGGCCGGGGCCCCAGCATTTT. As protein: CASSPGGRPGPQHF.

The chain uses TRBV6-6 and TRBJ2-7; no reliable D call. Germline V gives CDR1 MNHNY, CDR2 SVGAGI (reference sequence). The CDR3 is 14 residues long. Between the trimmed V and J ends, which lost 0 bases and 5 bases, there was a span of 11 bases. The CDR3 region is CASSYSSTAHEQYF. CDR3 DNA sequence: TGTGCCAGCAGTTACTCGAGTACAGCGCACGAGCAGTACTTC.

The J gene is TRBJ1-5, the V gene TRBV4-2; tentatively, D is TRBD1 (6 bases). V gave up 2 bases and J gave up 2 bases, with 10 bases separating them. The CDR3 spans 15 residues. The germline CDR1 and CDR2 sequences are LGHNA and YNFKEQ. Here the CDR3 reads CASSQFRGGNQPQHF. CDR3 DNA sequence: TGTGCCAGCAGCCAATTCAGGGGCGGCAATCAGCCCCAGCATTTT.

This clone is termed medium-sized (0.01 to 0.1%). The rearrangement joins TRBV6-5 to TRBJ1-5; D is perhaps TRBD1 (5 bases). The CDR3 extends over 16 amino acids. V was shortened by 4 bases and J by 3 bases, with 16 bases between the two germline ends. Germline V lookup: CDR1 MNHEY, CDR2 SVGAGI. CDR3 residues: CASSWGDSPNNQPQHF. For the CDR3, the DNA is TGTGCCAGCAGTTGGGGGGACTCCCCCAACAATCAGCCCCAGCATTTT.

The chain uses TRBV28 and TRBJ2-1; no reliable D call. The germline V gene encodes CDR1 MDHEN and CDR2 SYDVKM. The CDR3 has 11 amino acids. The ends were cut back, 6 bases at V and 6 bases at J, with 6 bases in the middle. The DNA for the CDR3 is TGTGCCAGCAGGTCAATCAATGAGCAGTTCTTC. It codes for CASRSINEQFF.

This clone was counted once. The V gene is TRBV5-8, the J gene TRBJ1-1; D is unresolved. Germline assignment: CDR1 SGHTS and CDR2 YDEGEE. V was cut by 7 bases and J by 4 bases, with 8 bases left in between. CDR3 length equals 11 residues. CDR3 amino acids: CASPTGTEAFF. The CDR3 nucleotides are TGTGCCAGCCCTACCGGCACTGAAGCTTTCTTT.

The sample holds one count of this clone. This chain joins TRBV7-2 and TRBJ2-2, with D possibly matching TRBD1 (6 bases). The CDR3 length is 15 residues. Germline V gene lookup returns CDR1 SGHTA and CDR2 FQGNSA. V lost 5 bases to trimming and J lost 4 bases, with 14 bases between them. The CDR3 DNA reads TGTGCCAGCAGCCGGACTCAGGGGATCACCGGGGAGCTGTTTTTT. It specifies CASSRTQGITGELFF.

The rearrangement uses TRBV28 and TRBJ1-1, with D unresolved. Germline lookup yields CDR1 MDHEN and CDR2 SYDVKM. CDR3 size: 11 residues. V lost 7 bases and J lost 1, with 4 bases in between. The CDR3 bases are TGTGCCAGCACCCAGAACACTGAAGCTTTCTTT. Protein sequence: CASTQNTEAFF.

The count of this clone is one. CDR3 protein: CASTQTGNTIYF. In DNA, the CDR3 is TGTGCCAGCACCCAGACCGGAAACACCATATATTTT. This chain links TRBV6-5 with TRBJ1-3, with unresolved D. The CDR3 sequence is 12 residues long. Germline CDR1 reads MNHEY; CDR2 reads SVGAGI. Trimming shortened V by 7 bases and J by 4 bases, and 8 bases separated the two germline ends.

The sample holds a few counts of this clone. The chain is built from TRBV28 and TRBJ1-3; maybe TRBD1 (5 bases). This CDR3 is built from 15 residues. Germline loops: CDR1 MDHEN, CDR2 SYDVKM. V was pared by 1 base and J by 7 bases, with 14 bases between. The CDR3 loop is CASSLYVQGGNTIYF. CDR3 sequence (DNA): TGTGCCAGCAGTTTATACGTGCAGGGAGGCAACACCATATATTTT.

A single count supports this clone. The CDR3 reads CASSQGGKLSGNTIYF. The DNA for the CDR3 is TGTGCCAGCAGCCAGGGGGGCAAACTTTCTGGAAACACCATATATTTT. The chain is built from TRBV11-3 and TRBJ1-3; the match to TRBD1 covers 7 bases. V shed 5 bases and J 1 base; nucleotides not matched to a gene: 8. The CDR3 covers 16 residues. CDR1 is SGHNT and CDR2 is YENEEA in the germline V gene.

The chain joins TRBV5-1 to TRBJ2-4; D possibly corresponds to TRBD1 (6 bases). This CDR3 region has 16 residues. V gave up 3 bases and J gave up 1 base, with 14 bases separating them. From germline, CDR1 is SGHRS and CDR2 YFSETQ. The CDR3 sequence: CASSSTPTGAKNIQYF. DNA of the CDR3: TGCGCCAGCAGCTCTACCCCAACAGGGGCCAAAAACATTCAGTACTTC. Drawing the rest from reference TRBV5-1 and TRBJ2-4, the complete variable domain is KAGVTQTPRYLIKTRGQQVTLSCSPISGHRSVSWYQQTPGQGLQFLFEYFSETQRNKGNFPGRFSGRQFSNSRSEMNVSTLELGDSALYLCASSSTPTGAKNIQYFGAGTRLSVL.

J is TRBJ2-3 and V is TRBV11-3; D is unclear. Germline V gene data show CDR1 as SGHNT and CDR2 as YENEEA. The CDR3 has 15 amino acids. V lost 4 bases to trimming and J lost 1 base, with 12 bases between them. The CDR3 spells CASSSGSLGTDTQYF. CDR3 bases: TGTGCCAGCAGCTCGGGTTCGCTAGGCACAGATACGCAGTATTTT.

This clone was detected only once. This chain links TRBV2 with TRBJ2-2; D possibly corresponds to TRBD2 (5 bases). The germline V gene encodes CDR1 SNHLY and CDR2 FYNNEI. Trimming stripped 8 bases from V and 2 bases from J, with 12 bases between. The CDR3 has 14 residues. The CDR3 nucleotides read TGTGCCAGCGGGCTAGCAGTCAACACCGGGGAGCTGTTTTTT. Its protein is CASGLAVNTGELFF.

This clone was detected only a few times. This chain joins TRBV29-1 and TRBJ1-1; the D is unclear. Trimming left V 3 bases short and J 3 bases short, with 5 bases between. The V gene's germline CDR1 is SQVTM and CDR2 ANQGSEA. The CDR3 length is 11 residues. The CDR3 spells CSVDGYTEAFF. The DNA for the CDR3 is TGCAGCGTTGATGGTTACACTGAAGCTTTCTTT.

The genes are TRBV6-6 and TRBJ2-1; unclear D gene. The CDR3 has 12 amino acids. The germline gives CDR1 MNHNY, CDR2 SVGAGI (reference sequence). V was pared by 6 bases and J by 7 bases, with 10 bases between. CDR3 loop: CASSRPRNEQFF. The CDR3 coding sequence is TGTGCCAGCAGCCGACCGAGGAATGAGCAGTTCTTC.

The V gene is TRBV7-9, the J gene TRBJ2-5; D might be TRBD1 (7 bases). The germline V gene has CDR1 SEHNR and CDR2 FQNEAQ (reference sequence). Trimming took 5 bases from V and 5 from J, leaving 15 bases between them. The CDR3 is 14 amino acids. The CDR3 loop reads CASSLPGGQETQYF. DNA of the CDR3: TGTGCCAGCAGCCTCCCAGGGGGGCAGGAGACCCAGTACTTC.